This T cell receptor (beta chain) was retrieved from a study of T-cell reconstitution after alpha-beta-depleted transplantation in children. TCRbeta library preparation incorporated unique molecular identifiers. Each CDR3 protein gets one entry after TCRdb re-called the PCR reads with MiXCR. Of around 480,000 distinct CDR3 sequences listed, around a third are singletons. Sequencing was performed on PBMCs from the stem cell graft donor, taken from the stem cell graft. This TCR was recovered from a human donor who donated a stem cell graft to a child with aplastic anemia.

This chain's CDR3 is CAWSFQGSNYGYTF. The CDR3 region has the DNA TGTGCCTGGAGTTTCCAGGGGTCGAACTATGGCTACACCTTC. The chain is built from TRBV30 and TRBJ1-2; tentatively, D is TRBD1 (6 bases). This CDR3 spans 14 amino acids. The ends were cut back, 2 bases at V and 2 bases at J, with 12 bases in the middle. CDR1 and CDR2 from the germline V gene are GTSNPN and SVGIG (reference sequence).